The rows below give T cell receptor beta chains drawn from one sample of a study of glioma-infiltrating T cells after dendritic cell vaccination. Clones were read by immunoSEQ multiplex PCR, and TCRdb kept only the in-frame ones, dropping some. In the table there are about 73,000 clones, roughly 87% of which are singletons. Sequencing was performed on blood, taken before dendritic cell vaccination. These receptors originate from a human donor with glioblastoma. The CDR3 runs from the conserved cysteine through the conserved F or W. D genes are given only for firm matches. Clone size appears in some rows only: once, few, many, or a class for an expanded clone.

j_gene,abundance,d_gene,v_gene,CDR3nt,CDR3aa
TRBJ1-2,NA,TRBD1,TRBV18,TGTGCCAGCTCTTTGACAGGGCAGGACTATGGCTACACCTTC,CASSLTGQDYGYTF
TRBJ1-3,few,NA,TRBV5-1,TGCGCCAGCAGCTTATGGCCTAGCCCTATGAACACCATATATTTT,CASSLWPSPMNTIYF
TRBJ1-6,NA,TRBD1,TRBV7-9,TGTGCCAGCAGCTCGACAGGGGGCTCTTCACCCCTCCACTTT,CASSSTGGSSPLHF
TRBJ1-2,NA,NA,TRBV19,TGTGCCAGTAGTATCCCGTTGTCCTCCCGGGGCTACACCTTC,CASSIPLSSRGYTF
TRBJ2-3,NA,TRBD2,TRBV18,TGTGCCAGCTCACCAAGGACTAGTACCTCAGATACGCAGTATTTT,CASSPRTSTSDTQYF
TRBJ1-3,few,NA,TRBV21-1,TGTGCCAGCAGCAATAGTCGGCAACAGGGATCTGCTGGAAACACCATATATTTT,CASSNSRQQGSAGNTIYF
TRBJ2-2,NA,NA,TRBV7-7,TGTGCCAGCAGCACCACAGGGAACACCGGGGAGCTGTTTTTT,CASSTTGNTGELFF
TRBJ2-1,once,TRBD1,TRBV11-2,TGTGCCAGCAGCCTTACAGGGGGATTCAACAATGAGCAGTTCTTC,CASSLTGGFNNEQFF
TRBJ1-1,NA,NA,TRBV7-9,TGTGCCAGCAGCTTAGACAAGAACACTGAAGCTTTCTTT,CASSLDKNTEAFF
TRBJ2-5,NA,NA,TRBV27,TGTGCCAGCAGTTTAATTCCTCGGTCGACGCGGGAGACCCAGTACTTC,CASSLIPRSTRETQYF
TRBJ2-2,NA,TRBD1,TRBV7-9,TGTGCCAGCAGGGGACAGGGGCGAACCGGGGAGCTGTTTTTT,CASRGQGRTGELFF
TRBJ1-3,NA,NA,TRBV5-1,TGCGCCAGCAGCGAGGACAGCTCTGGAAACACCATATATTTT,CASSEDSSGNTIYF
TRBJ1-4,few,NA,TRBV5-3,TGTGCCAGAAGCCTAAACCACCGACGGGGGGTTAATGAAAAACTGTTTTTT,CARSLNHRRGVNEKLFF